This TCR beta chain stems from a study of a mutant IDH1 vaccine in newly diagnosed glioma. Study summary: Patients under treatment included 62.5% males and 37.5% females and had a mean age of approximately 44 years. Patients got radiotherapy, temozolomide, or both beforehand, and most got both. Study conclusions and caveats: Among all patients, vaccine-induced immune responses occurred in 93.3%. Pseudoprogression appeared unlinked to shifts in leading peripheral T cell clonotypes.

Trimming stripped 0 bases from V and 1 base from J, with 10 bases between. The CDR3 has 15 residues. From germline, CDR1 is SGHRS and CDR2 YFSETQ. The method was immunoSEQ multiplex PCR; TCRdb's version includes in-frame clones alone and lacks a portion of them. The repertoire holds 45,000 to 70,000 clones, with 75% to 95% as singletons. As to time point: baseline, week 1 (first vaccination visit). Treatment specified: pre-vaccination baseline after standard-of-care therapy. As for this clone: What it binds is not known.

The sequence came from a man in his fifties with glioma. This material consisted of PBMCs, taken from a glioma patient treated with radiotherapy, temozolomide or both. The chain links TRBV5-1 to TRBJ1-2; D possibly corresponds to TRBD1 (6 bases). CDR3 sequence (DNA): TGCGCCAGCAGCTTGGGAACAGGGATTAACTATGGCTACACCTTC. Its translation is CASSLGTGINYGYTF.